Listed below are T cell receptor beta chains from one sample, sequenced in a study of cytomegalovirus exposure and HLA in healthy donors. The repertoire was sequenced with immunoSEQ multiplex PCR; TCRdb's copy has only in-frame clones and lacks some. The profile shows about 140,000 clones, around four fifths of them singletons. Material for sequencing was PBMCs. The receptors stem from a woman aged 60-75 years in good health and CMV-seropositive. The conserved cysteine and the conserved F or W are not part of the CDR3 here.

V gene: TRBV4-1
CDR3 protein: ASSQQATDTQY

V gene: TRBV11-2
CDR3 protein: ASSFTGSINEKLF

V gene: TRBV9
CDR3 protein: ASSHSDRGEQY

V gene: TRBV7-6
CDR3 protein: ASSLTVDTQY

V gene: TRBV7-9
CDR3 protein: ASAQDSFIPEQY

V gene: TRBV5-6
CDR3 protein: ASSPGGYNEQF

V gene: TRBV2
CDR3 protein: ASSRTSGANNEQF

V gene: TRBV5-6
CDR3 protein: ASSFRGSGPYEQY

V gene: TRBV30
CDR3 protein: AWRAWGGRGEQY

V gene: TRBV5-1
CDR3 protein: ASSPRVSSVETQY

V gene: TRBV28
CDR3 protein: ASSWGGGDAYT

V gene: TRBV29-1
CDR3 protein: SVDAAEGANYGYT

V gene: TRBV29-1
CDR3 protein: SVRSSVSPDYEQY

V gene: TRBV27
CDR3 protein: ASSLVGVGEKLF

V gene: TRBV29-1
CDR3 protein: SVVGGGYEQY

V gene: TRBV28
CDR3 protein: ASTRGSSYNEQF

V gene: TRBV18
CDR3 protein: ASSKIRGRETQY

V gene: TRBV30
CDR3 protein: AWSVPGGGSYEQY

V gene: TRBV6-5
CDR3 protein: ASSYSITGFPDTQY

V gene: TRBV4-3
CDR3 protein: ASSHLGQGAAANYGYT

V gene: TRBV7-3
CDR3 protein: ASSLTSGFLGGEQF

V gene: TRBV10-3
CDR3 protein: AIRLDAGTEAF

V gene: TRBV5-4
CDR3 protein: ASSPLAGGATDTQY

V gene: TRBV27
CDR3 protein: ASSPLAGVSYEQY

V gene: TRBV2
CDR3 protein: ASSEKGLANTGELF

V gene: TRBV28
CDR3 protein: ASSSRLGDRAGEIYGYT

V gene: TRBV5-4
CDR3 protein: ASSAHQNTEAF

V gene: TRBV30
CDR3 protein: AWSGVRGRTSGELF

V gene: TRBV4-1
CDR3 protein: ASSQTASYGYT

V gene: TRBV19
CDR3 protein: ASSASYYNEQF

V gene: TRBV6-5
CDR3 protein: ASGLAPSSYEQY

V gene: TRBV6-6
CDR3 protein: ASLRGDYGYT

V gene: TRBV6-1
CDR3 protein: ASSETRGMNTEAF

V gene: TRBV2
CDR3 protein: ASRWDTTSYEQY

V gene: TRBV6-5
CDR3 protein: ASSYSRVHYGYT

V gene: TRBV7-3
CDR3 protein: ASRLSGTSEQF

V gene: TRBV2
CDR3 protein: ASSKGQSNEKLF

V gene: TRBV11-3
CDR3 protein: ASSLELAGGPYNEQF

V gene: TRBV27
CDR3 protein: ASSLRQGHYEQY

V gene: TRBV5-1
CDR3 protein: ASSLGEGQPQH

V gene: TRBV6-5
CDR3 protein: ASSSRQGESYEQY

V gene: TRBV5-4
CDR3 protein: ASRPGTASTDTQY

V gene: TRBV5-6
CDR3 protein: ASSWDRGMGYT

V gene: TRBV4-1
CDR3 protein: ASSQRQLSGNTIY

V gene: TRBV5-4
CDR3 protein: ASNRREIGSGYFTDTQY

V gene: TRBV4-1
CDR3 protein: ASSHTGGDTGELF

V gene: TRBV2
CDR3 protein: ASKDGPNYGYT

V gene: TRBV19
CDR3 protein: ASSFPDSYEQY